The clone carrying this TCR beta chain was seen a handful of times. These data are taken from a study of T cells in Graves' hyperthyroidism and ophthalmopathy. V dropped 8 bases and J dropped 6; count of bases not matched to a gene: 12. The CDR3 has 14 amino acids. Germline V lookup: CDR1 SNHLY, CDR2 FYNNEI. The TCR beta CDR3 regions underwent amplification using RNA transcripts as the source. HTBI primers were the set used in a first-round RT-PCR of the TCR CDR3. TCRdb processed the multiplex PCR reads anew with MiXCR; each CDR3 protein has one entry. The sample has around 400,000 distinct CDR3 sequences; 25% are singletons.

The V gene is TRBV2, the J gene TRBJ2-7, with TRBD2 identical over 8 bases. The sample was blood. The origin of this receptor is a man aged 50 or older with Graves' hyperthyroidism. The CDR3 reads CASGGRVAGTEQYF. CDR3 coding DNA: TGTGCCAGCGGTGGGAGAGTAGCGGGAACCGAGCAGTACTTC.